Detailed here is one TCR beta chain. Its antigen is unidentified. Distinct nucleotide sequences in the sample also encode this CDR3. These data are taken from a study of T cell responses to AZD1222 COVID-19 vaccine. Clones were read by immunoSEQ multiplex PCR, and TCRdb kept only the in-frame ones, dropping some. The data contain more than 80,000 clones, approximately 90% of them singletons. Study conclusions and caveats: Donors were chiefly white British, with a greater number of females, and clonal diversity was perhaps underestimated. Just five or six AZD1222 recipients were seropositive at baseline. Spike-specific TCR breadth and depth were elevated following two AZD1222 doses.

This receptor was obtained from an adult who received the AZD1222 COVID-19 vaccine. The source was peripheral blood, collected 28 days after the second AZD1222 dose.

As DNA, the CDR3 is TGTGCCAGTACAGGGGGCTCCTATAATTCACCCCTCCACTTT. The encoded protein is CASTGGSYNSPLHF. The V call is TRBV19, the J call TRBJ1-6; TRBD1 agrees at 7 bases. V shed 7 bases, J shed 0 bases, and the junction held 0 bases outside the gene matches. The CDR3 runs 14 residues. Germline V gene lookup returns CDR1 LNHDA and CDR2 SQIVND (reference sequence).